Each of the 23 T cell receptor beta chains below was sequenced from the same sample in a study of cytomegalovirus exposure and HLA in healthy donors. The method was immunoSEQ multiplex PCR; TCRdb's version includes in-frame clones alone and lacks a portion of them. The table records under 75,000 clones, around 93% of them present only once. Sequencing input: PBMCs. Source of these receptors: a man younger than 30 in good health and CMV-seropositive.

The V gene is TRBV19, the J gene TRBJ1-3, with 7 bases matching TRBD1. The CDR3 consists of 15 residues. With 10 bases clipped from V and 2 bases from J, the junction kept 11 bases outside the gene matches. Germline-derived CDR1 and CDR2 are LNHDA and SQIVND (reference sequence). Here the CDR3 reads CATQQGKGPGNTIYF. Here the CDR3 DNA reads TGTGCCACCCAACAGGGGAAAGGTCCTGGAAACACCATATATTTT.

This clone has only one observation. The rearrangement joins TRBV7-9 to TRBJ2-7; TRBD2 matches at 7 bases. V shed 5 bases and J 0 bases; nucleotides not matched to a gene: 10. CDR1 and CDR2 (germline): SEHNR, FQNEAQ (reference sequence). The CDR3 runs 16 residues. DNA of the CDR3: TGTGCCAGCAGCCCCCCCCCTAGCGGAACCTCCTACGAGCAGTACTTC. This sequence encodes CASSPPPSGTSYEQYF.

The V call is TRBV28, the J call TRBJ2-1; 9 bases are a match to TRBD2. Germline CDR1 and CDR2: MDHEN and SYDVKM. The V and J ends lost 5 bases and 2 bases, in that order; junction bases with no gene match: 10. The CDR3 extends over 17 amino acids. This CDR3 reads CASSGYSGRRTYNEQFF. CDR3 bases: TGTGCCAGCAGTGGCTACAGCGGGAGGAGGACCTACAATGAGCAGTTCTTC.

The chain recombines TRBV6-1 with TRBJ1-2; D is undetermined. The CDR3 length is 13 residues. Trimming removed 0 bases from V and 6 bases from J, with 8 bases in between. Germline loops: CDR1 MNHNS, CDR2 SASEGT. CDR3 protein: CASSEAERDGYTF. CDR3 DNA sequence: TGTGCCAGCAGTGAAGCTGAACGGGATGGCTACACCTTC.

The chain is built from TRBV15 and TRBJ1-4; TRBD1 matches at 11 bases. V trimming: 1 base; J trimming: 7 bases; junction bases outside the gene matches: 5. Germline V lookup: CDR1 LNHNV, CDR2 YYDKDF (reference sequence). The length of the CDR3 is 16 residues. The CDR3, as DNA: TGTGCCACCAGCAGAGGGGGACAGGGGGAAACTGAAAAACTGTTTTTT. It specifies CATSRGGQGETEKLFF.

The chain couples TRBV15 to TRBJ2-1; a weak D match, TRBD2 (5 bases). The V gene lost 0 bases and the J gene lost 10 bases, with 13 bases spanning the gap. CDR3 length: 14 residues. CDR1 and CDR2 from the germline V gene are LNHNV and YYDKDF (reference sequence). The CDR3: CATSRDLEGREQFF. The CDR3 DNA reads as TGTGCCACCAGCAGAGATCTCGAAGGGAGAGAGCAGTTCTTC.

The CDR3 DNA is TGTGCCAGCAGCTTCAGTACAGGGTTCTCTGGGGCCAACGTCCTGACTTTC. Encoded protein: CASSFSTGFSGANVLTF. V usage is TRBV5-6 and J usage is TRBJ2-6; a weak D match, TRBD1 (6 bases). The V end lost 2 bases, the J end lost 0 bases, and 12 bases lay between the germline ends. Germline V gives CDR1 SGHDT, CDR2 YYEEEE. This CDR3 has 17 amino acids.

The genes are TRBV7-3 and TRBJ2-7, with 7 bases aligning to TRBD2. Germline CDR1 is SGHTA and CDR2 is FQGTGA. This CDR3 spans 15 amino acids. J gave up 1 base and V 2 bases, and 5 bases lay outside the gene matches. The CDR3 loop is CASSLGGEMSYEQYF. The CDR3, as DNA: TGTGCCAGCAGCTTAGGGGGGGAGATGTCCTACGAGCAGTACTTC.

This sequence joins TRBV23-1 and TRBJ2-7; 9 bases fit TRBD1. TRBV23-1 is an ORF for which the function is uncertain. The ends lost 4 bases at V and 2 bases at J; junction bases unmatched: 9. The CDR3 contains 16 residues. This chain's CDR3 is CASSPTRTGDPYEQYF. The DNA of the CDR3 is TGCGCCAGCAGTCCGACTCGGACAGGGGACCCCTACGAGCAGTACTTC.

V usage is TRBV29-1 and J usage is TRBJ1-4; the D is unclear. Germline loops: CDR1 SQVTM, CDR2 ANQGSEA. This CDR3 region has 11 residues. The V and J ends lost 7 bases and 10 bases respectively, with 13 bases between them. The CDR3 sequence is CSAGAGRKLFF. DNA for the CDR3: TGCAGCGCCGGCGCGGGTAGAAAACTGTTTTTT.

This clone came up once. The chain employs TRBV19 and TRBJ2-3; 8 bases are a match to TRBD1. The CDR3 loop spans 16 amino acids. J was trimmed by 3 bases and V by 5 bases; bases with no gene match: 10. Germline loops: CDR1 LNHDA, CDR2 SQIVND (reference sequence). The CDR3 DNA sequence: TGTGCCAGTAGTCCTCGGGGCAGGGGGCAGACAGATACGCAGTATTTT. This translates into CASSPRGRGQTDTQYF. Drawing the rest from reference TRBV19 and TRBJ2-3, the complete variable domain is DGGITQSPKYLFRKEGQNVTLSCEQNLNHDAMYWYRQDPGQGLRLIYYSQIVNDFQKGDIAEGYSVSREKKESFPLTVTSAQKNPTAFYLCASSPRGRGQTDTQYFGPGTRLTVL.

The chain has TRBV18 and TRBJ2-7; 10 nucleotides align to TRBD2. Trimming removed 3 bases from V and 0 bases from J; junction bases left unmatched: 2. This CDR3 comprises 15 residues. Germline V gene data show CDR1 as KGHSH and CDR2 as LQKENI. The CDR3 is CASSPSSGSSYEQYF. The CDR3 DNA reads TGTGCCAGCTCACCGTCTAGCGGGAGCTCCTACGAGCAGTACTTC.

The rearrangement joins TRBV4-1 to TRBJ2-2; no reliable D call. Between the trimmed V and J ends, which lost 0 bases and 6 bases, there was a span of 5 bases. There are 13 residues in the CDR3. Germline values: CDR1 MGHRA, CDR2 YSYEKL. CDR3 residues: CASSQDSSGELFF. The CDR3 bases are TGCGCCAGCAGCCAAGATTCGTCCGGGGAGCTGTTTTTT.

This chain connects TRBV11-3 to TRBJ2-2; D might be TRBD1 (7 bases). In germline, CDR1 is SGHNT, CDR2 YENEEA. The CDR3 totals 15 residues. Trimming shortened V by 4 bases and J by 8 bases, and 17 bases separated the two germline ends. The DNA for the CDR3 is TGTGCCAGCAGCTCCCAGGGGGGCAATAGAGGGGAGCTGTTTTTT. The encoded protein is CASSSQGGNRGELFF.

V gene TRBV5-4 combines with J gene TRBJ2-7, with TRBD2 identical over 7 bases. Germline trimming cut 1 base from V and 5 bases from J; bases unmatched to any gene: 6. Per germline, CDR1 SGHNT and CDR2 YYREEE (reference sequence). The CDR3 consists of 14 residues. CDR3 protein: CASSLKTGGHEQYF. CDR3 coding DNA: TGTGCCAGCAGCTTGAAGACGGGAGGCCACGAGCAGTACTTC.

The chain joins TRBV5-6 to TRBJ1-3; D is ambiguous. CDR3 size: 13 residues. Trimming took 0 bases from V and 4 from J, leaving 5 bases between them. The germline V gene encodes CDR1 SGHDT and CDR2 YYEEEE. The CDR3, as DNA: TGTGCCAGCAGCTTGGGCCAGGGAAACACCATATATTTT. Protein sequence: CASSLGQGNTIYF.

The V call is TRBV5-1, the J call TRBJ2-7; D is possibly TRBD2 (6 bases). V lost 4 bases and J lost 2, with 10 bases in between. CDR3 length equals 13 residues. CDR1 is SGHRS and CDR2 is YFSETQ in the germline V gene. CDR3 loop: CASSMTGAYEQYF. CDR3 nucleotide sequence: TGCGCCAGCAGCATGACGGGGGCCTACGAGCAGTACTTC.

The chain has TRBV19 and TRBJ1-5; possibly TRBD1 for D (5 bases). Germline-derived CDR1 and CDR2 are LNHDA and SQIVND (reference sequence). V was pared by 4 bases and J by 0 bases, with 10 bases between. The CDR3 loop spans 15 amino acids. DNA for the CDR3: TGTGCCAGTAGTACGCTGACAGTTAGCAATCAGCCCCAGCATTTT. This encodes CASSTLTVSNQPQHF.

This chain links TRBV7-2 with TRBJ1-1, with 8 positions matching TRBD1. This CDR3 is 16 amino acids long. Looked up from germline, CDR1 is SGHTA and CDR2 is FQGNSA. V dropped 4 bases and J dropped 0; count of bases not matched to a gene: 7. CDR3 DNA: TGTGCCAGCAGCTCACAGCCGGGACAGGTGAACACTGAAGCTTTCTTT. It codes for CASSSQPGQVNTEAFF. Filled out from reference TRBV7-2 and TRBJ1-1, the complete variable domain reads GAGVSQSPSNKVTEKGKDVELRCDPISGHTALYWYRQSLGQGLEFLIYFQGNSAPDKSGLPSDRFSAERTGGSVSTLTIQRTQQEDSAVYLCASSSQPGQVNTEAFFGQGTRLTVV.

This chain connects TRBV4-2 to TRBJ2-1; the match to TRBD2 covers 11 bases. This CDR3 spans 16 amino acids. Trimming cost V 0 bases and J 4 bases; bases outside gene matches: 2. Germline assignment: CDR1 LGHNA and CDR2 YNFKEQ. As DNA, the CDR3 is TGTGCCAGCAGCCAAGATGGGACTAGCGGTTACAATGAGCAGTTCTTC. Its translation is CASSQDGTSGYNEQFF.

V and J are TRBV9 and TRBJ1-2; a possible D gene is TRBD1 (6 bases). Germline V CDR1 and CDR2: SGDLS, YYNGEE. V lost 0 bases, J lost 6 bases, and 15 bases lay in between. The CDR3 sequence is 15 residues long. The CDR3 DNA is TGTGCCAGCAGCGTAGTAGATGTACAGGGAAATGGCTACACCTTC. Its protein product is CASSVVDVQGNGYTF.

The chain has TRBV6-1 and TRBJ2-3; D unresolved. From germline, CDR1 is MNHNS and CDR2 SASEGT. The length of the CDR3 is 14 residues. The ends were cut back, 4 bases at V and 2 bases at J, with 10 bases in the middle. For the CDR3, the DNA is TGTGCCAGCAGTGTTGACACCTACACAGATACGCAGTATTTT. It is translated as CASSVDTYTDTQYF.

This clone turned up a few times. J is TRBJ2-7 and V is TRBV19; 10 nucleotides line up with TRBD1. Losses at the gene ends were 3 bases for V and 3 bases for J; bases not matched to a gene: 5. Germline lookup yields CDR1 LNHDA and CDR2 SQIVND (reference sequence). CDR3 size: 15 residues. The CDR3: CASSMGTGVGYEQYF. The CDR3 DNA reads as TGTGCCAGTAGTATGGGGACAGGGGTCGGCTACGAGCAGTACTTC.